The clone carrying this TCR beta chain was counted at least ten times. Participant reports of clinical history set cohort assignment. Donors of Cohort 3 who recovered were those that had two negative PCRs, clearance, or symptom resolution. The data stem from a study of blood T cell repertoires in COVID-19. Study at large: Some COVID-19 samples were acute and others convalescent; all came from the United States, Italy and Spain.

The V gene's germline CDR1 is SGHDN and CDR2 FVKESK. V was shortened by 1 base and J by 4 bases, with 8 bases between the two germline ends. There are 14 residues in the CDR3. Authors' processing steps: Amplification from reference gene primers served as the basis for estimated nucleated cell counts. The method was immunoSEQ multiplex PCR; TCRdb's version includes in-frame clones alone and lacks a portion of them. V and J calls and clone size follow that table, whereas D and trimming were derived from the DNA. The sample holds fewer than 150,000 clones; under 85% are singletons and the top ten take 15% to 20%.

This receptor was obtained from a man aged 25-45 years who had recovered from COVID-19. The chain uses TRBV14 and TRBJ1-3, with a tentative D call TRBD1 (5 bases). Specimen: PBMCs or T cells enriched from blood (not recorded which). CDR3 coding DNA: TGTGCCAGCAGCCAAGCAGGGTCCGGAAACACCATATATTTT. The encoded protein is CASSQAGSGNTIYF.